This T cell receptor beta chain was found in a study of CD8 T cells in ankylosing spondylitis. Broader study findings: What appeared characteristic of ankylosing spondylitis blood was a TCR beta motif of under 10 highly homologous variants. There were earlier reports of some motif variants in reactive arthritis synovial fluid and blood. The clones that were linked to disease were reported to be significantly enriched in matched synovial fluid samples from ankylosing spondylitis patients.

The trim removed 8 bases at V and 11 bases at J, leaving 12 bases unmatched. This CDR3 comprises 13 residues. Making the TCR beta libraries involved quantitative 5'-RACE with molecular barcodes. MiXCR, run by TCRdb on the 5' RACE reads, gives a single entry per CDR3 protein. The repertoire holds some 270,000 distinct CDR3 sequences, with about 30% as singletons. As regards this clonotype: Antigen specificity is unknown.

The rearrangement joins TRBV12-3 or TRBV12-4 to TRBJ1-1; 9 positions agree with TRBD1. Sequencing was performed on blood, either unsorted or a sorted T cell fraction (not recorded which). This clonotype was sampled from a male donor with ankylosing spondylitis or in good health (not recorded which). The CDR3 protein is CASGRPGQGLAFF. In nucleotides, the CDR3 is TGTGCCAGCGGACGACCGGGACAGGGTTTGGCTTTCTTT.